This is a list of T cell receptor beta chains from one sample in a study of T cells after yellow fever vaccination. MiXCR was run by TCRdb on the 5' RACE reads, yielding one entry per CDR3 protein. The table lists about 210,000 distinct CDR3 sequences, over 6.5% of them singletons. Sequenced here: CD4+ T cells sorted from PBMCs, sampled on the day of the yellow fever booster vaccination. The receptors here all came from a man younger than 40 who received the YFV17D yellow fever vaccine. CDR3s include the opening cysteine and the closing phenylalanine or tryptophan. D genes are given only for firm matches. Clone sizes are given selectively: once, few, many, or a class where the clone is expanded.

>NA|TRBV6-5|many|TRBJ1-5
CASRPGTRNQPQHF
TGTGCCAGCAGGCCCGGGACACGTAATCAGCCCCAGCATTTT
>TRBD1|TRBV6-1|NA|TRBJ2-3
CASSQGQGPADTQYF
TGTGCCAGCAGTCAGGGACAGGGGCCAGCAGATACGCAGTATTTT
>NA|TRBV12-3/TRBV12-4|many|TRBJ1-4
CASSSRRGPNEKLFF
TGTGCCAGCAGTTCCCGGAGAGGGCCGAATGAAAAACTGTTTTTT
>NA|TRBV10-1|many|TRBJ2-1
CASSSGEISNEQFF
TGCGCCAGCAGCTCGGGAGAAATTAGTAATGAGCAGTTCTTC
>TRBD2|TRBV5-1|many|TRBJ2-1
CASSPTSGSLLVEQFF
TGCGCCAGCAGCCCCACTAGCGGGAGCCTCCTGGTCGAGCAGTTCTTC
>NA|TRBV2|many|TRBJ2-5
CARGAPGAETQYF
TGTGCCAGAGGAGCCCCTGGGGCAGAGACCCAGTACTTC
>NA|TRBV5-1|many|TRBJ1-1
CASLRDAANTEAFF
TGCGCCAGCTTACGGGACGCAGCGAACACTGAAGCTTTCTTT
>NA|TRBV7-2|many|TRBJ2-5
CASSLTPGRETQYF
TGTGCCAGCAGCTTAACCCCCGGTCGAGAGACCCAGTACTTC
>NA|TRBV29-1|NA|TRBJ2-5
CSVDLGGKTQYF
TGCAGCGTTGATCTGGGCGGAAAGACCCAGTACTTC
>NA|TRBV28|few|TRBJ2-1
CASSLWAGSSYNEQFF
TGTGCCAGCAGTTTATGGGCAGGTAGCTCCTACAATGAGCAGTTCTTC
>NA|TRBV6-6|few|TRBJ2-1
CASSPYPAKEQFF
TGTGCCAGCAGCCCATACCCCGCGAAAGAGCAGTTCTTC
>NA|TRBV28|NA|TRBJ2-7
CASEGSSYEQYF
TGTGCCAGCGAGGGAAGCTCCTACGAGCAGTACTTC
>NA|TRBV20-1|many|TRBJ2-3
CSANTGPRWDTQYF
TGCAGTGCTAATACAGGCCCGCGTTGGGATACGCAGTATTTT
>TRBD2|TRBV5-4|NA|TRBJ2-1
CASSPRTSAYSYNEQFF
TGTGCCAGCAGCCCAAGAACTAGCGCTTACTCCTACAATGAGCAGTTCTTC
>NA|TRBV7-2|many|TRBJ1-4
CASSPWGPTNEKLFF
TGTGCCAGCAGCCCTTGGGGACCAACTAATGAAAAACTGTTTTTT
>TRBD2|TRBV5-1|many|TRBJ2-5
CASSLSASGQETQYF
TGCGCCAGCAGCTTGTCAGCTAGCGGTCAAGAGACCCAGTACTTC
>NA|TRBV7-2|NA|TRBJ1-3
CASSRGRSGNTIYF
TGTGCCAGCAGTCGCGGGCGGTCTGGAAACACCATATATTTT
>NA|TRBV5-1|many|TRBJ1-4
CASSFGGTGNEKLFF
TGCGCCAGCAGCTTCGGAGGGACGGGAAATGAAAAACTGTTTTTT
>NA|TRBV15|many|TRBJ2-5
CATSTHHGASETQYF
TGTGCCACCAGCACCCACCATGGGGCTAGCGAAACCCAGTACTTC
>NA|TRBV11-2|few|TRBJ2-3
CASSLGTARSDTQYF
TGTGCCAGCAGCTTAGGTACGGCTCGTTCCGATACGCAGTATTTT
>NA|TRBV5-1|many|TRBJ2-2
CASSLGGLTGSNTGELFF
TGCGCCAGCAGCTTGGGGGGTCTAACAGGGTCCAACACCGGGGAGCTGTTTTTT
>TRBD1|TRBV5-1|NA|TRBJ2-5
CASSPGTGKETQYF
TGCGCCAGCAGCCCTGGGACAGGGAAAGAGACCCAGTACTTC
>NA|TRBV6-1|many|TRBJ2-2
CASASGNRRSGELFF
TGTGCCAGCGCCTCAGGCAATCGGCGATCCGGGGAGCTGTTTTTT
>NA|TRBV6-2/TRBV6-3|NA|TRBJ2-2
CASTLGPKLFF
TGTGCCAGCACTCTTGGCCCTAAGCTGTTTTTT
>NA|TRBV5-6|NA|TRBJ1-5
CASSLLLSSNQPQHF
TGTGCCAGCAGCTTACTTCTGAGCAGCAATCAGCCCCAGCATTTT
>NA|TRBV14|NA|TRBJ1-2
CASSPSTGLSFIGYTF
TGTGCCAGCAGCCCCTCGACAGGACTCTCCTTTATTGGCTACACCTTC
>NA|TRBV10-3|few|TRBJ2-3
CAISESVSQYF
TGTGCCATCAGTGAGTCTGTTTCGCAGTATTTT
>TRBD2|TRBV5-4|few|TRBJ2-5
CASSSMGLPGLVGTQYF
TGTGCCAGCAGCTCAATGGGCCTACCGGGACTAGTTGGGACCCAGTACTTC
>NA|TRBV24-1|NA|TRBJ2-3
CATSDPTRQADTQYF
TGTGCCACCAGTGACCCGACACGGCAGGCAGATACGCAGTATTTT
>NA|TRBV29-1|many|TRBJ1-1
CSVEGAPNTEAFF
TGCAGCGTTGAAGGGGCCCCGAACACTGAAGCTTTCTTT
>TRBD2|TRBV7-2|NA|TRBJ2-7
CASRTAAGLSYEQYF
TGTGCCAGCAGAACCGCAGCGGGATTATCCTACGAGCAGTACTTC
>NA|TRBV7-9|few|TRBJ2-2
CASSPGPKENTGELFF
TGTGCCAGCAGCCCGGGGCCCAAGGAGAACACCGGGGAGCTGTTTTTT
>TRBD2|TRBV7-9|NA|TRBJ2-7
CASSRGRVDEQYF
TGTGCCAGCAGTCGAGGGAGGGTGGACGAGCAGTACTTC
>TRBD2|TRBV9|many|TRBJ2-1
CASSVGLAGYSSYNEQFF
TGTGCCAGCAGCGTAGGGCTAGCGGGGTACAGCTCCTACAATGAGCAGTTCTTC
>NA|TRBV9|many|TRBJ2-5
CASSVGGLQYFGETQYF
TGTGCCAGCAGCGTAGGGGGACTCCAATATTTCGGAGAGACCCAGTACTTC
>TRBD1|TRBV7-2|few|TRBJ2-7
CASSFSGQGAEQYF
TGTGCCAGCAGCTTTTCGGGACAGGGGGCAGAGCAGTACTTC
>TRBD1|TRBV29-1|NA|TRBJ2-2
CSVGTTGTGELFF
TGCAGCGTTGGCACGACAGGGACCGGGGAGCTGTTTTTT
>TRBD2|TRBV5-1|many|TRBJ2-1
CASSLALPGTSGRANNEQFF
TGCGCCAGCAGCTTGGCCCTACCCGGGACTAGCGGGAGGGCCAACAATGAGCAGTTCTTC
>NA|TRBV6-5|many|TRBJ1-1
CASSRTKGSAFF
TGTGCCAGCAGTCGGACAAAAGGTTCAGCTTTCTTT
>TRBD2|TRBV7-6|many|TRBJ2-3
CASSKTSGIPDTQYF
TGTGCCAGCAGCAAGACTAGCGGGATCCCAGATACGCAGTATTTT
>NA|TRBV12-3/TRBV12-4|NA|TRBJ1-1
CASSPDRKYTEAFF
TGTGCCAGCAGTCCGGACAGAAAGTACACTGAAGCTTTCTTT
>TRBD2|TRBV9|few|TRBJ2-3
CASSVDGRASDTQYF
TGTGCCAGCAGCGTAGACGGGAGGGCCTCAGATACGCAGTATTTT
>NA|TRBV7-9|many|TRBJ2-1
CASSPLKAADYNEQFF
TGTGCCAGCAGCCCATTAAAGGCAGCGGACTACAATGAGCAGTTCTTC
>TRBD1|TRBV12-3/TRBV12-4|NA|TRBJ2-3
CASSRRQGKTQYF
TGTGCCAGCAGCCGCCGACAGGGAAAGACGCAGTATTTT
>NA|TRBV11-3|NA|TRBJ2-1
CASSAGTYNEQFF
TGTGCCAGCAGCGCCGGGACCTACAATGAGCAGTTCTTC
>NA|TRBV20-1|many|TRBJ2-3
CSARPSGRVGTDTQYF
TGCAGTGCTAGACCATCAGGAAGAGTAGGCACAGATACGCAGTATTTT
>TRBD1|TRBV29-1|NA|TRBJ1-4
CSVAGGGEKLFF
TGCAGCGTTGCAGGGGGGGGCGAAAAACTGTTTTTT
>TRBD1|TRBV10-2|NA|TRBJ2-1
CASRPGQGINEQFF
TGCGCCAGCAGACCGGGACAGGGGATCAATGAGCAGTTCTTC
>NA|TRBV28|few|TRBJ2-5
CASSRGGEETQYF
TGTGCCAGCAGCCGAGGGGGGGAAGAGACCCAGTACTTC
>NA|TRBV10-3|few|TRBJ1-3
CAISETGDTIYF
TGTGCCATCAGTGAAACGGGAGACACCATATATTTT
>NA|TRBV20-1|NA|TRBJ2-5
CSARVTQETQYF
TGCAGTGCTAGGGTAACCCAAGAGACCCAGTACTTC
>NA|TRBV28|many|TRBJ2-5
CASSGWGKETQYF
TGTGCCAGCAGTGGATGGGGGAAAGAGACCCAGTACTTC
>NA|TRBV20-1|many|TRBJ2-5
CSAREGTAQETQYF
TGCAGTGCTAGGGAGGGGACAGCGCAAGAGACCCAGTACTTC